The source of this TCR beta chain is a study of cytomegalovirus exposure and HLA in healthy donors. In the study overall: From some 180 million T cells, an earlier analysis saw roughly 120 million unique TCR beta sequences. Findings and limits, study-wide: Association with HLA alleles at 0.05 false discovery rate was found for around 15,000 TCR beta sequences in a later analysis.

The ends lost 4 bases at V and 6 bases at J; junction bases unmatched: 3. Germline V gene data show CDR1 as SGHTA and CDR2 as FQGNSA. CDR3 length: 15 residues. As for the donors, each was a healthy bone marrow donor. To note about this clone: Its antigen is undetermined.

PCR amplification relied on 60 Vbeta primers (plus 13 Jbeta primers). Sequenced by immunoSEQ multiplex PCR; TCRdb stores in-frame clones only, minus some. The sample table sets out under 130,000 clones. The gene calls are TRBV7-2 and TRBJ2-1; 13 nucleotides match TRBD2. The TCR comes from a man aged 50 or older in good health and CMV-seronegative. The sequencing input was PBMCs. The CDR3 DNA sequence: TGTGCCAGCAGCTCACTAGCGGGGGGGATCAATGAGCAGTTCTTC. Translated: CASSSLAGGINEQFF.